The 28 T cell receptor beta chains presented below share a single source sample, sequenced in a study of identical twins. MiXCR was run by TCRdb on the 5' RACE reads, yielding one entry per CDR3 protein. Of about 280,000 distinct CDR3 sequences in the sample, under 9% were seen once. The same specimen was also included in a second study, on yellow fever vaccine responses in identical twins.

The sequenced material came from memory (CD45RO+) T cells sorted from blood. These receptors were taken from a woman between 18 and 30 years old in good health.

This clonotype appeared many times. The V and J genes are TRBV29-1 and TRBJ2-2; 10 bases are a match to TRBD2. The germline V gene has CDR1 SQVTM and CDR2 ANQGSEA. The CDR3 has 14 amino acids. The trim removed 8 bases at V and 7 bases at J, leaving 10 bases unmatched. As DNA, the CDR3 is TGCAGCTGTCTAGCGGGGGCCTTTAGCGGGGAGCTGTTTTTT. It specifies CSCLAGAFSGELFF.

V gene TRBV9 combines with J gene TRBJ2-3, with TRBD2 identical over 8 bases. Germline V CDR1 and CDR2: SGDLS, YYNGEE. V was pared by 0 bases and J by 5 bases, with 8 bases of the junction left unmatched. This CDR3 comprises 16 residues. CDR3 in amino acids: CASSVGGSGVEDTQYF. In nucleotides, the CDR3 is TGTGCCAGCAGCGTAGGGGGTAGCGGGGTAGAAGATACGCAGTATTTT.

This clonotype was detected only once. CDR3 in DNA: TGTGCCAGCAGCCGCGGGGTGGGGACCCAGTACTTC. This gives the protein CASSRGVGTQYF. This sequence joins TRBV7-9 and TRBJ2-5, with D possibly matching TRBD2 (6 bases). V dropped 5 bases and J dropped 7 bases, with 11 bases sitting between them. CDR3 size: 12 residues. Germline lookup yields CDR1 SEHNR and CDR2 FQNEAQ (reference sequence).

This clonotype appeared many times. The CDR3 is CASSFSRDEGYTF. The CDR3 nucleotides are TGTGCCAGCAGCTTCAGCAGGGACGAAGGCTACACCTTC. J is TRBJ1-2 and V is TRBV7-2, with D possibly matching TRBD1 (5 bases). Germline V gene sequence: CDR1 SGHTA, CDR2 FQGNSA. The CDR3 length is 13 residues. Trimming cost V 3 bases and J 8 bases, with 13 bases left between them. The whole variable domain, filled in from reference TRBV7-2 and TRBJ1-2, reads GAGVSQSPSNKVTEKGKDVELRCDPISGHTALYWYRQSLGQGLEFLIYFQGNSAPDKSGLPSDRFSAERTGGSVSTLTIQRTQQEDSAVYLCASSFSRDEGYTFGSGTRLTVV.

This clonotype showed up just a few times. This chain joins TRBV18 and TRBJ2-7; D possibly matches TRBD1 or TRBD2 (5 bases each). This CDR3 spans 13 amino acids. Germline V gene data show CDR1 as KGHSH and CDR2 as LQKENI. Between the trimmed V and J ends, which lost 2 bases and 3 bases, there was a span of 8 bases. CDR3 bases: TGTGCCAGCTCACCAGGGACGGACTACGAGCAGTACTTC. It codes for CASSPGTDYEQYF.

This clonotype has just a few counts. V gene TRBV3-1 combines with J gene TRBJ1-2; D not certain. The germline V and J ends were trimmed by 8 bases and 4 bases, with 14 bases remaining between them. The CDR3 loop spans 13 amino acids. CDR1 is LGHDT and CDR2 is YNNKEL in the germline V gene (reference sequence). Written as DNA, the CDR3 is TGTGCCAGCTCCATTCAACGCGGCTATGGCTACACCTTC. Protein product: CASSIQRGYGYTF.

This clonotype was observed at least ten times. This chain connects TRBV12-3 or TRBV12-4 to TRBJ1-3, with 9 bases identical to TRBD1. CDR3 length equals 14 residues. After removal of 10 bases from V and 6 bases from J, the junction contained 10 bases not matched to a gene. CDR3: CATQRTGETNTIYF. The CDR3 region has the DNA TGTGCCACTCAAAGGACAGGGGAAACAAACACCATATATTTT.

The table lists this clonotype with a few counts. The chain joins TRBV3-1 to TRBJ1-5; D uncertain. Trimming left V 0 bases short and J 3 bases short, with 3 bases between. The CDR3 runs to 13 residues. CDR1 is LGHDT and CDR2 is YNNKEL in the germline V gene (reference sequence). CDR3 nucleotide sequence: TGTGCCAGCAGCCAAGACAACAATCAGCCCCAGCATTTT. Translating it yields CASSQDNNQPQHF.

The chain couples TRBV6-5 to TRBJ2-1; D unresolved. CDR3 size: 15 residues. Germline loops: CDR1 MNHEY, CDR2 SVGAGI. V was trimmed by 2 bases and J by 0 bases, leaving 8 bases between them. The CDR3 DNA follows: TGTGCCAGCAGTTACGGGTTTCTCTCCTACAATGAGCAGTTCTTC. Translating it yields CASSYGFLSYNEQFF.

This clonotype was counted at least ten times. The rearrangement uses TRBV12-3 or TRBV12-4 and TRBJ2-3; the D is unclear. Trimming removed 1 base from V and 0 bases from J, with 8 bases in between. The CDR3 has 15 amino acids. CDR3 loop: CASSLEGLSTDTQYF. The CDR3 bases are TGTGCCAGCAGTTTAGAAGGGCTTAGCACAGATACGCAGTATTTT.

At least ten counts were recorded for this clonotype. The genes are TRBV5-1 and TRBJ2-5; D remains unclear. CDR1 SGHRS and CDR2 YFSETQ come from the germline V gene. This CDR3 comprises 13 residues. V was trimmed by 4 bases and J by 0 bases, leaving 7 bases between them. CDR3 loop: CASSGQNQETQYF. CDR3 DNA: TGCGCCAGCAGCGGGCAGAACCAAGAGACCCAGTACTTC.

The gene calls are TRBV20-1 and TRBJ1-4; a weak D match, TRBD1 (6 bases). V lost 4 bases to trimming and J lost 5 bases, with 8 bases between them. The CDR3 sequence is 12 residues long. Germline V lookup: CDR1 DFQATT, CDR2 SNEGSKA (reference sequence). CDR3 sequence reads: CSATGANEKLFF. CDR3 coding DNA: TGCAGTGCTACAGGGGCAAATGAAAAACTGTTTTTT.

This clonotype was counted many times. The genes are TRBV12-3 or TRBV12-4 and TRBJ1-3; the D is unclear. The CDR3 has 15 amino acids. Trimming took off 2 bases at V and 2 bases at J, with 10 bases between the two ends. Here the CDR3 reads CASSLSPQTGNTIYF. For the CDR3, the DNA is TGTGCCAGCAGTTTAAGCCCACAAACTGGAAACACCATATATTTT.

This clonotype appeared many times. The V and J genes are TRBV5-6 and TRBJ2-7; D is tentatively TRBD1 or TRBD2 (5 bases each). Trimming left V 4 bases short and J 3 bases short, with 11 bases between. The CDR3 extends over 13 amino acids. Germline values: CDR1 SGHDT, CDR2 YYEEEE. The CDR3 coding sequence is TGTGCCAGCAGCAGGGGACGGTTCTACGAGCAGTACGTC. Amino acids: CASSRGRFYEQYV.

This chain joins TRBV12-3 or TRBV12-4 and TRBJ1-2; D unclear. The CDR3 runs to 13 residues. Trimming removed 4 bases from V and 5 bases from J, with 11 bases in between. CDR3 protein: CASSSFTEYGYTF. DNA for the CDR3: TGTGCCAGCAGTTCATTTACGGAATATGGCTACACCTTC.

This clonotype was seen a few times. V is TRBV7-9 and J is TRBJ2-1, with 7 bases lining up with TRBD1. CDR3 size: 16 residues. Germline trimming cut 4 bases from V and 2 bases from J; bases unmatched to any gene: 8. Germline V gene sequence: CDR1 SEHNR, CDR2 FQNEAQ (reference sequence). The CDR3 DNA reads TGTGCCAGCAGCTCGAAAGGGGGCCTTGCCTACAATGAGCAGTTCTTC. It translates to CASSSKGGLAYNEQFF.

CDR3 bases: TGTGCCAGCAGTGAAGATCTGGTTATCCACTTT. Residues: CASSEDLVIHF. V is TRBV6-1 and J is TRBJ1-6; D is uncertain. The CDR3 has 11 amino acids. V was cut by 1 base and J by 17 bases, with 9 bases left in between. Germline V gene data show CDR1 as MNHNS and CDR2 as SASEGT.

This chain connects TRBV7-9 to TRBJ2-7; 12 bases map to TRBD1. Germline-derived CDR1 and CDR2 are SEHNR and FQNEAQ (reference sequence). The V gene end was trimmed by 6 bases and the J gene end by 4 bases; junction bases not matched to a gene: 10. CDR3 length: 16 residues. CDR3 sequence: CASSYDPGQGAYEQYF. CDR3 sequence (DNA): TGTGCCAGCAGTTATGACCCGGGACAGGGGGCGTACGAGCAGTACTTC.

This chain links TRBV28 with TRBJ2-7; possible D gene TRBD2, 5 bases. Germline V gene lookup returns CDR1 MDHEN and CDR2 SYDVKM. The CDR3 is made up of 14 amino acids. The V gene lost 4 bases and the J gene lost 2 bases, with 12 bases spanning the gap. CDR3 amino acids: CASSSGLMPYEQYF. In nucleotides, the CDR3 is TGTGCCAGCAGTTCAGGACTTATGCCCTACGAGCAGTACTTC.

This clonotype was found many times. V is TRBV4-1 and J is TRBJ1-2; TRBD1 might be the D (5 bases). This CDR3 comprises 16 residues. Germline CDR1 is MGHRA and CDR2 is YSYEKL. Trimming stripped 0 bases from V and 3 bases from J, with 14 bases between. CDR3 DNA sequence: TGCGCCAGCAGCCAAGAACTCTCTGGGGCGGACTATGGCTACACCTTC. It specifies CASSQELSGADYGYTF.

The chain combines TRBV5-6 with TRBJ2-3; maybe TRBD1 (6 bases). V lost 0 bases and J lost 0, with 11 bases in between. Germline values: CDR1 SGHDT, CDR2 YYEEEE. The CDR3 sequence is 16 residues long. CDR3 DNA: TGTGCCAGCAGCTTGGGACAGGCTTCGAGCACAGATACGCAGTATTTT. This codes for CASSLGQASSTDTQYF.

This clonotype has at least ten counts. The chain couples TRBV12-3 or TRBV12-4 to TRBJ2-5; the D call may be TRBD1 or TRBD2 (5 bases each). This CDR3 comprises 15 residues. V shed 3 bases and J shed 2 bases, with 13 bases lying between them. The CDR3 loop is CASSFGAAIQETQYF. CDR3 coding DNA: TGTGCCAGCAGTTTCGGGGCGGCAATTCAAGAGACCCAGTACTTC.

The chain couples TRBV20-1 to TRBJ2-5; D might be TRBD2 (6 bases). V was pared by 0 bases and J by 2 bases, with 13 bases between. Germline CDR1 and CDR2: DFQATT and SNEGSKA (reference sequence). The CDR3 is made up of 15 amino acids. The CDR3 bases are TGCAGTGCTAGAGATAGGAGGGCTGTTCAAGAGACCCAGTACTTC. Translation: CSARDRRAVQETQYF.

This clonotype was observed many times. This chain connects TRBV24-1 to TRBJ2-3; D tentatively reads TRBD1 or TRBD2 (5 bases each). V lost 4 bases, J lost 0 bases, and 19 bases lay in between. This CDR3 contains 18 residues. The germline V gene encodes CDR1 KGHDR and CDR2 SFDVKD. The CDR3 bases are TGTGCCACCAGTGACCCCGACAGAGGGACCTATAGCACAGATACGCAGTATTTT. This codes for CATSDPDRGTYSTDTQYF.

This clonotype was seen a handful of times. The chain has TRBV5-1 and TRBJ1-1, with D unclear. This CDR3 region has 14 residues. The V and J ends lost 0 bases and 7 bases respectively, with 13 bases between them. Germline CDR1 and CDR2: SGHRS and YFSETQ. The CDR3 loop is CASSLGQLLDEAFF. CDR3 nucleotide sequence: TGCGCCAGCAGCTTGGGACAACTTTTGGATGAAGCTTTCTTT. Based on the CDR3 plus reference TRBV5-1 and TRBJ1-1, the full variable domain is KAGVTQTPRYLIKTRGQQVTLSCSPISGHRSVSWYQQTPGQGLQFLFEYFSETQRNKGNFPGRFSGRQFSNSRSEMNVSTLELGDSALYLCASSLGQLLDEAFFGQGTRLTVV.

This sequence joins TRBV12-1 and TRBJ2-5; the table's D call, TRBD1, has no DNA check behind it. TRBV12-1 is described as a pseudogene. This CDR3 has 16 residues. CDR3 sequence (DNA): TGTGCCAGCAGCTTTGCGCAACGGGAAAAGGGAGAGACCCAGTACTTC. Encoded protein: CASSFAQREKGETQYF.

This clonotype has ten or more counts. The chain employs TRBV6-4 and TRBJ2-3, with D possibly TRBD2 on 6 matching bases. Germline V gene sequence: CDR1 MRHNA, CDR2 SNTAGT. V shed 3 bases and J shed 3 bases, with 13 bases lying between them. The CDR3 consists of 15 residues. The CDR3 sequence is CASSDMGGGTDTQYF. The CDR3 coding sequence is TGTGCCAGCAGTGATATGGGAGGAGGTACAGATACGCAGTATTTT.

V is TRBV6-1 and J is TRBJ2-2, with 9 bases aligning to TRBD2. The V segment lost 10 bases and the J segment 6 bases; nucleotides outside the gene matches: 15. The CDR3 extends over 16 amino acids. The germline gives CDR1 MNHNS, CDR2 SASEGT. CDR3 region: CANSGLAGPGAGELFF. CDR3 nucleotides: TGTGCCAACTCTGGGCTAGCGGGACCGGGGGCCGGGGAGCTGTTTTTT.